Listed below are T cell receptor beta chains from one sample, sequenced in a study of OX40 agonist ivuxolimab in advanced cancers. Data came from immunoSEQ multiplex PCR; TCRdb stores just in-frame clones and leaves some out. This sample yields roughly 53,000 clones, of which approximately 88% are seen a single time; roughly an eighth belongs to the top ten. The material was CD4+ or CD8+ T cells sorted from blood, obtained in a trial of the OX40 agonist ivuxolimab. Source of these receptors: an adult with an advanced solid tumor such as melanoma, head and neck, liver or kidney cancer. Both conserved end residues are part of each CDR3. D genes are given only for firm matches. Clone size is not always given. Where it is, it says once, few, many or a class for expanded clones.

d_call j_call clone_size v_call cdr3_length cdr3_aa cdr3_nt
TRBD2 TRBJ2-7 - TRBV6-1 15 CASSFTSGSSYEQYF TGTGCCAGCAGCTTTACTAGCGGGAGCTCCTACGAGCAGTACTTC
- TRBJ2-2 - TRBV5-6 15 CASSLMRRNTGELFF TGTGCCAGCAGCTTGATGAGGAGGAACACCGGGGAGCTGTTTTTT
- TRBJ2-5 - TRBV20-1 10 CSAKQETQYF TGCAGTGCTAAGCAAGAGACCCAGTACTTC
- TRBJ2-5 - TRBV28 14 CASSSGGFGETQYF TGTGCCAGCAGTTCTGGTGGCTTTGGGGAGACCCAGTACTTC
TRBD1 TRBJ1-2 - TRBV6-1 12 CASSPGGRGYTF TGTGCCAGCAGTCCAGGGGGCAGAGGCTACACCTTC
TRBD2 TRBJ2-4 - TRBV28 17 CASSSIRTSGSLYIQYF TGTGCCAGCAGTTCGATACGGACTAGCGGGAGTTTGTACATTCAGTACTTC
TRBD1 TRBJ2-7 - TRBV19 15 CASSTRDRGLGEQYF TGTGCCAGTAGTACCCGGGACAGGGGGCTTGGCGAGCAGTACTTC
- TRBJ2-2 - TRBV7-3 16 CASSLELALNTGELFF TGTGCCAGCAGCTTAGAGCTAGCCCTCAACACCGGGGAGCTGTTTTTT
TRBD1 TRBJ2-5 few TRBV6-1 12 CASRATGPTQYF TGTGCCAGCAGGGCGACAGGGCCGACCCAGTACTTC
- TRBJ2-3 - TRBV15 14 CATSNWPGTDTQYF TGTGCCACCTCCAATTGGCCAGGGACGGATACGCAGTATTTT
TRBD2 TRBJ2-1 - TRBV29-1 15 CSVDGGGLAGVEQFF TGCAGCGTTGACGGAGGGGGACTAGCGGGAGTTGAGCAGTTCTTC
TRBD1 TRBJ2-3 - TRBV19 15 CASSTSRGHTDTQYF TGTGCCAGTAGTACCAGCAGGGGGCACACAGATACGCAGTATTTT
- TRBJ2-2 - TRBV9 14 CASSRAANTGELFF TGTGCCAGCAGCAGGGCCGCGAACACCGGGGAGCTGTTTTTT
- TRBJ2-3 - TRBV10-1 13 CASSDSYADTQYF TGCGCCAGCAGTGACAGCTACGCAGATACGCAGTATTTT
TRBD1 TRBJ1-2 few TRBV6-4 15 CASSDQDRGNYGYTF TGTGCCAGCAGTGATCAGGACAGGGGAAACTATGGCTACACCTTC
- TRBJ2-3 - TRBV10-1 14 CASSEDYRTDTQYF TGCGCCAGCAGTGAAGATTATCGCACAGATACGCAGTATTTT
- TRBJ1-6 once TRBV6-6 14 CASSYRGQYSPLHF TGTGCCAGCAGTTACAGAGGGCAGTATTCACCCCTCCACTTT
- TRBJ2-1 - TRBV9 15 CASSVVGNSYNEQFF TGTGCCAGCAGCGTAGTCGGTAATAGCTACAATGAGCAGTTCTTC
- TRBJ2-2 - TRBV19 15 CASSITGPRPGELFF TGTGCCAGTAGTATAACGGGACCGCGCCCCGGGGAGCTGTTTTTT
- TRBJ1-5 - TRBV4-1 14 CASSQNSRDQPQHF TGCGCCAGCAGCCAAAACAGCAGAGACCAGCCCCAGCATTTT
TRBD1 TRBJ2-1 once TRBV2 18 CASSPGTGFWRTRNEQFF TGTGCCAGCAGCCCCGGGACAGGGTTTTGGCGTACACGAAATGAGCAGTTCTTC
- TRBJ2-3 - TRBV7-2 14 CASSPDRRTDTQYF TGTGCCAGCAGCCCCGACAGACGTACAGATACGCAGTATTTT
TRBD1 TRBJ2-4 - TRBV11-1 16 CASSLAQGLTKNIQYF TGTGCCAGCAGCTTAGCACAGGGGTTGACCAAAAACATTCAGTACTTC
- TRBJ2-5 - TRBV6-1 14 CASSESPGGETQYF TGTGCCAGCAGTGAATCCCCAGGGGGGGAGACCCAGTACTTC
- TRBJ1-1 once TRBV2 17 CASSEARLAGKGTEAFF TGTGCCAGCAGTGAAGCAAGGTTAGCAGGGAAGGGAACTGAAGCTTTCTTT
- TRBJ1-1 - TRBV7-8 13 CASSLNKNTEAFF TGTGCCAGCAGCTTAAATAAGAACACTGAAGCTTTCTTT
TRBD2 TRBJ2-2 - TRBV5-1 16 CASSWGLAGRTGELFF TGCGCCAGCAGCTGGGGACTAGCGGGAAGGACCGGGGAGCTGTTTTTT
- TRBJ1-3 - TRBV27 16 CASSRTPQGSGNTIYF TGTGCCAGCAGCCGCACGCCTCAGGGCTCTGGAAACACCATATATTTT
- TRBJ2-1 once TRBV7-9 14 CASSPGIAYNEQFF TGTGCCAGCAGCCCCGGGATCGCCTACAATGAGCAGTTCTTC
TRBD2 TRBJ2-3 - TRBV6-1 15 CASRLAGGFTDTQYF TGTGCCAGCAGACTAGCGGGGGGGTTCACAGATACGCAGTATTTT
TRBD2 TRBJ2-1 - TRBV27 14 CASSFFSGNNEQFF TGTGCCAGCAGTTTTTTTAGCGGGAATAATGAGCAGTTCTTC
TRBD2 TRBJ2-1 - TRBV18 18 CASSPRGVGGTSSSQKFF TGTGCCAGCTCTCCAAGAGGGGTCGGGGGGACTAGCTCATCCCAGAAGTTCTTC
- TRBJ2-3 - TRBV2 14 CASNLGLGTDTQYF TGTGCCAGCAACCTTGGACTCGGCACAGATACGCAGTATTTT
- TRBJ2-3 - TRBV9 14 CASSVARNTDTQYF TGTGCCAGCAGCGTAGCTCGAAACACAGATACGCAGTATTTT
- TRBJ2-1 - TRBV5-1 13 CASSLLGNNEQFF TGCGCCAGCAGCTTGCTCGGCAACAATGAGCAGTTCTTC
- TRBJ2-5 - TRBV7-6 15 CASSLGALAQETQYF TGTGCCAGCAGCTTAGGGGCACTAGCTCAAGAGACCCAGTACTTC
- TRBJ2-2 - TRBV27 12 CASSMRDRELFF TGTGCCAGCAGTATGCGGGACAGGGAGCTGTTTTTT
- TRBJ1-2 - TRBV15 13 CATSAGRSYGYTF TGTGCCACCAGCGCCGGCAGATCATATGGCTACACCTTC
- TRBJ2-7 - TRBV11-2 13 CASSLGATYEQYF TGTGCCAGCAGCTTAGGGGCGACCTACGAGCAGTACTTC
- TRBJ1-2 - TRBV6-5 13 CASSRDGYYGYTF TGTGCCAGCAGCCGGGACGGATACTATGGCTACACCTTC
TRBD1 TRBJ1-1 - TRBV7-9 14 CASSFVQGWPEAFF TGTGCCAGCAGCTTCGTACAGGGGTGGCCTGAAGCTTTCTTT
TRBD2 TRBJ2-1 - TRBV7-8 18 CASSLRALTSGAYNEQFF TGTGCCAGCAGCTTACGGGCACTCACTAGCGGGGCATACAATGAGCAGTTCTTC
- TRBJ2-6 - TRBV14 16 CASSQEWGPQANVLTF TGTGCCAGCAGCCAAGAGTGGGGCCCCCAGGCCAACGTCCTGACTTTC
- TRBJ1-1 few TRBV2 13 CASSAGSGTEAFF TGTGCCAGCAGTGCAGGAAGTGGGACTGAAGCTTTCTTT
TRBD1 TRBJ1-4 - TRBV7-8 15 CASSARTGRDEKLFF TGTGCCAGCAGCGCCCGGACAGGGAGGGATGAAAAACTGTTTTTT
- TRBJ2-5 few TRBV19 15 CASRRSQGQQETQYF TGTGCCAGTAGAAGAAGCCAAGGACAGCAAGAGACCCAGTACTTC
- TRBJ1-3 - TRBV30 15 CAWMPYRVRGNTIYF TGTGCCTGGATGCCATACAGGGTCCGTGGAAACACCATATATTTT
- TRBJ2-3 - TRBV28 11 CASTKKSTQYF TGTGCCAGCACTAAAAAGAGTACGCAGTATTTT